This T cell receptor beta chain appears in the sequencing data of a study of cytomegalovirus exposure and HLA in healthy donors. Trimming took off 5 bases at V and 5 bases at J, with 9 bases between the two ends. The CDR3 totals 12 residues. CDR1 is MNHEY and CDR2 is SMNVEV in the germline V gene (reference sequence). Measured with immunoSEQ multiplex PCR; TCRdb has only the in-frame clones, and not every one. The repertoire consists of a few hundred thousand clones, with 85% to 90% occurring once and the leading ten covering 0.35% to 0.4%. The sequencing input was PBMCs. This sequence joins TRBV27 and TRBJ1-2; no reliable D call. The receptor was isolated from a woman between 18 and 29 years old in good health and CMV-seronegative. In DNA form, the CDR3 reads TGTGCCAGCAGTGCCACACCATATGGCTACACCTTC. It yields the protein CASSATPYGYTF.